These 13 T cell receptor beta chains were all obtained from the same sample, sequenced in a study of Graves' ophthalmopathy and Graves' hyperthyroidism. The TCR beta CDR3 regions underwent amplification from RNA transcripts. HTBI primers served in a first-round RT-PCR, which a second-round multiplex PCR followed. TCRdb called the multiplex PCR reads again in MiXCR, with one record for every CDR3 protein. The data show hundreds of thousands of distinct CDR3 sequences, with roughly 20% seen just once and under 3% held by the top ten. The sequenced sample was peripheral blood. The receptors shown here come from a young woman with stable Graves' hyperthyroidism.

This clonotype was detected a few times. CDR3 amino acids: CASSPFSTGGYGYTF. The CDR3 DNA sequence: TGCGCCAGCAGCCCCTTCTCGACAGGGGGATATGGCTACACCTTC. The chain carries TRBV5-1 and TRBJ1-2; 9 nucleotides match TRBD1. The CDR3 is 15 residues long. The trim removed 4 bases at V and 5 bases at J, leaving 9 bases unmatched. Germline V CDR1 and CDR2: SGHRS, YFSETQ. The full variable domain, with the rest looked up from reference TRBV5-1 and TRBJ1-2, is KAGVTQTPRYLIKTRGQQVTLSCSPISGHRSVSWYQQTPGQGLQFLFEYFSETQRNKGNFPGRFSGRQFSNSRSEMNVSTLELGDSALYLCASSPFSTGGYGYTFGSGTRLTVV.

This clonotype was detected ten times or more. The V call is TRBV9, the J call TRBJ2-2, with TRBD1 matching 9 bases. Trimming at V came to 6 bases and at J to 4 bases, leaving 7 bases not matched to a gene. This CDR3 region has 15 residues. Germline-derived CDR1 and CDR2 are SGDLS and YYNGEE. The CDR3 nucleotides are TGTGCCAGCACCGCCGGGACAGGGTCCACCGGGGAGCTGTTTTTT. This translates into CASTAGTGSTGELFF.

This clonotype has a count of ten or more. The chain uses TRBV4-2 and TRBJ1-6; D possibly corresponds to TRBD1 (6 bases). The V end was cut by 0 bases, the J end by 8 bases, with 14 bases between. The CDR3 contains 16 residues. Germline lookup yields CDR1 LGHNA and CDR2 YNFKEQ. The CDR3 loop is CASSQDLREGDSPLHF. In DNA form, the CDR3 reads TGTGCCAGCAGCCAAGATTTACGGGAGGGGGATTCACCCCTCCACTTT.

This clonotype has a count of ten or more. The CDR3 bases are TGTGCCAGCAGCTTCCGTAGGACAGCAAAAGAGACCCAGTACTTC. Amino acid sequence: CASSFRRTAKETQYF. The J gene is TRBJ2-5, the V gene TRBV11-2; perhaps TRBD1 as D (6 bases). CDR1 is SGHAT and CDR2 is FQNNGV in the germline V gene. The CDR3 has 15 residues. The V end lost 3 bases, the J end lost 3 bases, and 14 bases lay between the germline ends.

This clonotype was found many times. The chain is built from TRBV29-1 and TRBJ1-2; perhaps TRBD1 as D (5 bases). The ends were cut back, 4 bases at V and 3 bases at J, with 12 bases in the middle. Germline CDR1 SQVTM, CDR2 ANQGSEA. The CDR3 has 13 amino acids. CDR3 nucleotide sequence: TGCAGCGTTGGGGACCCTGCTGACTATGGCTACACCTTC. Translation: CSVGDPADYGYTF.

This clonotype was detected ten times or more. The chain combines TRBV19 with TRBJ2-7, with a weak D call TRBD2 (5 bases). The V gene lost 3 bases and the J gene lost 2 bases, with 14 bases spanning the gap. The CDR3 extends over 15 amino acids. The germline gives CDR1 LNHDA, CDR2 SQIVND (reference sequence). The DNA for the CDR3 is TGTGCCAGTAGTATTGAGGCGGGCTTACCCTACGAGCAGTACTTC. This codes for CASSIEAGLPYEQYF.

This clonotype occurred many times. This chain links TRBV6-1 with TRBJ2-5; 9 bases line up with TRBD1. The germline CDR1 and CDR2 sequences are MNHNS and SASEGT. Trimming removed 4 bases from V and 4 bases from J; junction bases left unmatched: 16. CDR3 size: 18 residues. The CDR3 DNA is TGTGCCAGCAGTGTGATTGGGACAGGGTCCGGGGGAACAGAGACCCAGTACTTC. Residues: CASSVIGTGSGGTETQYF.

This clonotype was recorded at least ten times. V is TRBV19 and J is TRBJ2-5, with D perhaps matching TRBD2 (7 bases). V gave up 3 bases and J gave up 5 bases, with 13 bases separating them. The germline gives CDR1 LNHDA, CDR2 SQIVND (reference sequence). The CDR3 has 14 amino acids. CDR3 protein: CASSIGGRRETQYF. CDR3 DNA: TGTGCCAGTAGTATCGGGGGGCGCCGGGAGACCCAGTACTTC.

This clonotype showed up many times. The chain employs TRBV5-5 and TRBJ2-7; tentative D call: TRBD1 (6 bases). Trimming cost V 2 bases and J 3 bases, with 18 bases left between them. The CDR3 is 16 amino acids. CDR1 and CDR2 (germline): SGHKS, YYEKEE (reference sequence). This chain's CDR3 is CASSFLQGPTSYEQYF. The CDR3 bases are TGTGCCAGCAGCTTCTTACAGGGCCCAACCAGCTACGAGCAGTACTTC.

As for this clonotype: A much larger clone lies one base from this, so it may be a read error. The CDR3 does not end in the conserved phenylalanine or tryptophan, so this is likely a read error. The V gene is TRBV15, the J gene TRBJ1-1; D gene uncertain. Per germline, CDR1 LNHNV and CDR2 YYDKDF (reference sequence). The CDR3 spans 14 residues. Trimming took 0 bases from V and 1 from J, leaving 6 bases between them. In DNA, the CDR3 is TGTGCCACCAGCAGAGATTCCTCGAACACTGAAGCTTTCTTG. Amino acids: CATSRDSSNTEAFL.

The chain joins TRBV14 to TRBJ2-2; 9 nucleotides align to TRBD2. V lost 4 bases and J lost 2; bases outside the gene matches: 8. The CDR3 loop spans 17 amino acids. Germline-derived CDR1 and CDR2 are SGHDN and FVKESK. The CDR3 DNA is TGTGCCAGCAGCCCCAGAGCGGGAGGTATAAACACCGGGGAGCTGTTTTTT. Translating gives CASSPRAGGINTGELFF.

This clonotype was seen many times. The V call is TRBV12-3 or TRBV12-4, the J call TRBJ1-6; 7 nucleotides match TRBD1. The CDR3 has 15 residues. The V segment lost 5 bases and the J segment 8 bases; nucleotides outside the gene matches: 9. DNA of the CDR3: TGTGCCAGCAGTCCAAACAGGGGAGGACATTCACCCCTCCACTTT. The encoded protein is CASSPNRGGHSPLHF.

This clonotype was recorded many times. The rearrangement links TRBV6-2 or TRBV6-3 to TRBJ2-5; a weak D match, TRBD1 (5 bases). Germline CDR1 and CDR2: MNHEY and SVGEGT. V shed 5 bases and J shed 5 bases, with 21 bases lying between them. The CDR3 loop spans 16 amino acids. In nucleotides, the CDR3 is TGTGCCAGCAGTCCTGGGGCAAGGAGTTATGGGGAGACCCAGTACTTC. Protein product: CASSPGARSYGETQYF.